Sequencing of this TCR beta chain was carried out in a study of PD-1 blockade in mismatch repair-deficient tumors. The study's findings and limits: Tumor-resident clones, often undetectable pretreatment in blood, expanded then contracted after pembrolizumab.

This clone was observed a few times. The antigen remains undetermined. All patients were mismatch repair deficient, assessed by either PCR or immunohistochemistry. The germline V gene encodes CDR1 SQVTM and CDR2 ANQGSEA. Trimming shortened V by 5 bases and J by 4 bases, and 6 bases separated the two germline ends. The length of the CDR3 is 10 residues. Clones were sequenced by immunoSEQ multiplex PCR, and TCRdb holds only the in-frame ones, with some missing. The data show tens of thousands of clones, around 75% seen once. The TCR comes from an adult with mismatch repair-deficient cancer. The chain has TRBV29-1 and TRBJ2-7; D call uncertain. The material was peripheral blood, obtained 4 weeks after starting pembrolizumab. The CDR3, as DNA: TGCAGCGTTTTGGGGTACGAGCAGTACTTC. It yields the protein CSVLGYEQYF.